These 24 T cell receptor beta chains came from one sample sequenced in a study of long-term antiretroviral therapy in people with HIV. A v3.0 immunoSEQ assay was performed at survey level. Sequencing used immunoSEQ multiplex PCR; TCRdb keeps in-frame clones, though not all of them. The sample lists roughly 30,000 clones, approximately 85% seen once, with roughly 3.5% in the top ten. The material was unsorted PBMCs, obtained 0.8 years before starting antiretroviral therapy. All receptors derive from a young man with HIV.

CDR3 loop: CASSYFSPGAEQFF. The CDR3 DNA follows: TGTGCCAGCAGTTACTTCTCCCCAGGGGCAGAGCAGTTCTTC. V is TRBV6-5 and J is TRBJ2-1; a possible D gene is TRBD1 (6 bases). The CDR3 extends over 14 amino acids. Germline V gives CDR1 MNHEY, CDR2 SVGAGI. Trimming stripped 1 base from V and 10 bases from J, with 14 bases between.

This CDR3 is CASGLVTGINYGYTF. In DNA, the CDR3 is TGTGCTAGTGGTTTGGTAACAGGAATAAACTATGGCTACACCTTC. The chain combines TRBV12-5 with TRBJ1-2, with a tentative D call TRBD1 (5 bases). Germline CDR1 is LGHNT and CDR2 is FRNRAP. The length of the CDR3 is 15 residues. The V gene lost 0 bases and the J gene lost 2 bases, with 10 bases spanning the gap. The full variable domain, with the rest looked up from reference TRBV12-5 and TRBJ1-2, is DARVTQTPRHKVTEMGQEVTMRCQPILGHNTVFWYRQTMMQGLELLAYFRNRAPLDDSGMPKDRFSAEMPDATLATLKIQPSEPRDSAVYFCASGLVTGINYGYTFGSGTRLTVV.

This rearrangement joins TRBV4-3 to TRBJ2-2; 11 bases agree with TRBD2. Losses at the gene ends were 5 bases for V and 5 bases for J; bases not matched to a gene: 4. Looked up from germline, CDR1 is LGHNA and CDR2 is YSLEER. The CDR3 spans 15 residues. The CDR3 region is CASSIAGGYTGELFF. The CDR3, as DNA: TGCGCCAGCAGCATAGCGGGAGGGTATACCGGGGAGCTGTTTTTT.

This sequence joins TRBV27 and TRBJ2-3; no definite D call. The CDR3 runs to 15 residues. Trimming cost V 2 bases and J 2 bases, with 11 bases left between them. Per germline, CDR1 MNHEY and CDR2 SMNVEV (reference sequence). The CDR3 region is CASSLVGLSTDTQYF. The CDR3 region has the DNA TGTGCCAGCAGTTTAGTGGGCCTTTCCACAGATACGCAGTATTTT.

V and J are TRBV5-4 and TRBJ2-1; TRBD1 agrees at 7 bases. Per the germline V gene, CDR1 is SGHNT and CDR2 is YYREEE (reference sequence). V was clipped by 4 bases and J by 4 bases; unmatched bases: 5. CDR3 length equals 14 residues. The CDR3 sequence: CASSRPDRYNEQFF. Written as DNA, the CDR3 is TGTGCCAGCAGCCGCCCGGACAGGTACAATGAGCAGTTCTTC. The whole variable domain, filled in from reference TRBV5-4 and TRBJ2-1, reads ETGVTQSPTHLIKTRGQQVTLRCSSQSGHNTVSWYQQALGQGPQFIFQYYREEENGRGNFPPRFSGLQFPNYSSELNVNALELDDSALYLCASSRPDRYNEQFFGPGTRLTVL.

This sequence joins TRBV5-8 and TRBJ2-7, with D tentatively TRBD2 (5 bases). CDR1 and CDR2 (germline): SGHTS, YDEGEE. V was clipped by 8 bases and J by 7 bases, with 16 bases between them. The length of the CDR3 is 12 residues. DNA of the CDR3: TGTGCCAGTACGGGAAGCCAGCCGGAGCAGTACTTC. Amino acid sequence: CASTGSQPEQYF.

This clone showed up just once. The gene calls are TRBV18 and TRBJ1-1, with D unresolved. This CDR3 comprises 13 residues. Germline V gene sequence: CDR1 KGHSH, CDR2 LQKENI. The ends were cut back, 3 bases at V and 3 bases at J, with 8 bases in the middle. The CDR3: CASSPQSHTEAFF. The CDR3 nucleotides read TGTGCCAGCTCACCGCAGAGTCACACTGAAGCTTTCTTT.

The chain combines TRBV7-2 with TRBJ1-1; perhaps TRBD1 as D (6 bases). Trimming cost V 5 bases and J 6 bases, with 13 bases left between them. Germline V gene lookup returns CDR1 SGHTA and CDR2 FQGNSA. The CDR3 runs to 13 residues. The CDR3: CASSLTGTAEAFF. Written as DNA, the CDR3 is TGTGCCAGCAGCCTCACAGGGACTGCTGAAGCTTTCTTT.

This chain connects TRBV19 to TRBJ1-2; TRBD1 is a possible D gene (5 bases). V shed 10 bases and J shed 8 bases, with 17 bases lying between them. Germline loops: CDR1 LNHDA, CDR2 SQIVND (reference sequence). This CDR3 contains 12 residues. Here the CDR3 reads CATQAGEGGYTF. For the CDR3, the DNA is TGTGCCACCCAGGCGGGGGAAGGAGGCTACACCTTC.

The chain couples TRBV23-1 to TRBJ1-6; D remains unclear. TRBV23-1 is noted as an ORF with a role that remains uncertain. Trimming removed 2 bases from V and 8 bases from J, with 13 bases in between. This CDR3 comprises 15 residues. As DNA, the CDR3 is TGCGCCAGCAGTCAAATTTGCAGTAACTATTCACCCCTCCACTTT. Amino acids: CASSQICSNYSPLHF.

This clone was seen a handful of times. V usage is TRBV11-3 and J usage is TRBJ2-2; TRBD1 agrees at 8 bases. The germline V gene has CDR1 SGHNT and CDR2 YENEEA. The J segment lost 4 bases and the V segment lost 3 bases, leaving 4 bases of the junction unmatched. CDR3 size: 15 residues. CDR3 amino acids: CASSFGQGGTGELFF. Here the CDR3 DNA reads TGTGCCAGCAGCTTCGGACAGGGTGGCACCGGGGAGCTGTTTTTT.

The rearrangement links TRBV14 to TRBJ1-2; 7 bases line up with TRBD1. Germline CDR1 and CDR2: SGHDN and FVKESK. J gave up 1 base and V 5 bases, and 4 bases lay outside the gene matches. The length of the CDR3 is 14 residues. CDR3: CASSYQGVNYGYTF. Here the CDR3 DNA reads TGTGCCAGCAGCTATCAGGGGGTTAACTATGGCTACACCTTC. The full variable domain, with the rest looked up from reference TRBV14 and TRBJ1-2, is EAGVTQFPSHSVIEKGQTVTLRCDPISGHDNLYWYRRVMGKEIKFLLHFVKESKQDESGMPNNRFLAERTGGTYSTLKVQPAELEDSGVYFCASSYQGVNYGYTFGSGTRLTVV.

V is TRBV11-3 and J is TRBJ2-2; D not resolved. This CDR3 has 17 amino acids. The V end was cut by 1 base, the J end by 0 bases, with 12 bases between. Germline CDR1 SGHNT, CDR2 YENEEA. This CDR3 is CASSLAVGVPNTGELFF. The CDR3 region has the DNA TGTGCCAGCAGCTTAGCAGTAGGAGTCCCGAACACCGGGGAGCTGTTTTTT.

This clone was seen once. This rearrangement joins TRBV5-1 to TRBJ1-4, with D tentatively TRBD1 (5 bases). Trimming pared 3 bases from V and 9 bases from J, leaving 21 bases between. This CDR3 is 16 amino acids long. CDR1 and CDR2 from the germline V gene are SGHRS and YFSETQ. For the CDR3, the DNA is TGCGCCAGCAGCTCCCCTGGCGGGACTGGAGAAAAAAAACTGTTTTTT. This sequence encodes CASSSPGGTGEKKLFF.

This clone was recorded once. The J gene is TRBJ2-5, the V gene TRBV11-3; 8 positions match TRBD1. There are 13 residues in the CDR3. CDR1 SGHNT and CDR2 YENEEA come from the germline V gene. After removal of 7 bases from V and 4 bases from J, the junction contained 5 bases not matched to a gene. CDR3 region: CASIRGRLETQYF. In DNA form, the CDR3 reads TGTGCCAGCATCAGGGGGCGATTAGAGACCCAGTACTTC.

CDR3 residues: CSVAMGQFYGYTF. CDR3 nucleotides: TGCAGCGTTGCAATGGGACAGTTCTATGGCTACACCTTC. V and J are TRBV29-1 and TRBJ1-2; 7 positions agree with TRBD1. Trimming removed 4 bases from V and 4 bases from J; junction bases left unmatched: 6. Germline values: CDR1 SQVTM, CDR2 ANQGSEA. This CDR3 is built from 13 residues.

V and J are TRBV20-1 and TRBJ1-2; D gene ambiguous. From germline, CDR1 is DFQATT and CDR2 SNEGSKA (reference sequence). The CDR3 sequence is 11 residues long. The V end lost 5 bases, the J end lost 4 bases, and 8 bases lay between the germline ends. CDR3 loop: CSAFHRYGYTF. The CDR3 DNA follows: TGCAGTGCTTTCCACCGCTATGGCTACACCTTC.

This sequence joins TRBV5-5 and TRBJ2-7; possibly TRBD1 for D (6 bases). CDR3 length: 13 residues. Germline lookup yields CDR1 SGHKS and CDR2 YYEKEE (reference sequence). Trimming stripped 4 bases from V and 3 bases from J, with 11 bases between. The CDR3, as DNA: TGTGCCAGCAGCGGGGGCAATGGCTACGAGCAGTACTTC. This gives the protein CASSGGNGYEQYF.

V and J are TRBV7-2 and TRBJ1-2; the D gene is possibly TRBD1 (6 bases). The germline V gene encodes CDR1 SGHTA and CDR2 FQGNSA. This CDR3 has 13 residues. Trimming took off 2 bases at V and 2 bases at J, with 6 bases between the two ends. CDR3 DNA: TGTGCCAGCAGCTTAAGGGGGAACTATGGCTACACCTTC. Amino acid sequence: CASSLRGNYGYTF.

This clone has a handful of counts. This sequence joins TRBV4-1 and TRBJ1-4; D gene ambiguous. The CDR3 covers 13 residues. V lost 2 bases to trimming and J lost 7 bases, with 8 bases between them. CDR1 is MGHRA, CDR2 YSYEKL, per germline. Here the CDR3 DNA reads TGCGCCAGCAGCCAAATTCGGGGTGAAAAACTGTTTTTT. It specifies CASSQIRGEKLFF.

This clone has only a few counts. The rearrangement links TRBV5-1 to TRBJ1-6, with 8 nucleotides matching TRBD1. Germline V gives CDR1 SGHRS, CDR2 YFSETQ. The J segment lost 10 bases and the V segment lost 0 bases, leaving 6 bases of the junction unmatched. This CDR3 has 15 amino acids. The CDR3 DNA follows: TGCGCCAGCAGCTTGGGGACAGGGACCGAATCACCCCTCCACTTT. Protein: CASSLGTGTESPLHF.

The chain links TRBV13 to TRBJ1-4, with D tentatively TRBD1 (6 bases). This CDR3 is built from 15 residues. Germline V lookup: CDR1 PRHDT, CDR2 FYEKMQ (reference sequence). V dropped 2 bases and J dropped 8 bases, with 15 bases sitting between them. CDR3 in DNA: TGTGCCAGCAGCTTACGGGGGCCCGACGGGGAAAAACTGTTTTTT. This sequence encodes CASSLRGPDGEKLFF.

V usage is TRBV29-1 and J usage is TRBJ2-2; no firm D call. This CDR3 contains 12 residues. V lost 0 bases and J 3 bases, leaving 2 bases between the germline ends. CDR1 and CDR2 from the germline V gene are SQVTM and ANQGSEA. The CDR3 loop reads CSVEDYTGELFF. CDR3 in DNA: TGCAGCGTTGAAGATTACACCGGGGAGCTGTTTTTT.

The chain joins TRBV6-6 to TRBJ1-2; D is unclear. The germline CDR1 and CDR2 sequences are MNHNY and SVGAGI (reference sequence). This CDR3 has 14 residues. V was trimmed by 3 bases and J by 5 bases, leaving 13 bases between them. CDR3 loop: CASSYTTSNYGYTF. As DNA, the CDR3 is TGTGCCAGCAGTTATACTACTTCCAATTATGGCTACACCTTC.